Following are 14 T cell receptor beta chains from one sample sequenced in a study of blood T cell repertoires in COVID-19. Clones were sequenced by immunoSEQ multiplex PCR, and TCRdb holds only the in-frame ones, with some missing. Of about 45,000 clones listed, 86% are singletons. Sequencing was carried out using peripheral blood. The receptors stem from a human donor in a cohort sampled during active COVID-19.

The chain has TRBV5-6 and TRBJ1-2, with 7 bases fitting TRBD1. Germline CDR1 reads SGHDT; CDR2 reads YYEEEE. CDR3 length equals 13 residues. The junction had 6 bases not matched to a gene; V was cut back by 4 bases and J by 6 bases. The CDR3 nucleotides read TGTGCCAGCAGCCCAACAGGGACAGATGGCTACACCTTC. Protein: CASSPTGTDGYTF.

The CDR3 DNA follows: TGTGCCTGGAGTAAGGGGTATAATTCACCCCTCCACTTT. The encoded protein is CAWSKGYNSPLHF. J is TRBJ1-6 and V is TRBV30, with a possible D match to TRBD1 (5 bases). Looked up from germline, CDR1 is GTSNPN and CDR2 is SVGIG (reference sequence). V was shortened by 2 bases and J by 4 bases, with 6 bases between the two germline ends. The CDR3 runs 13 residues.

This rearrangement joins TRBV5-6 to TRBJ1-2; D remains ambiguous. The V end lost 7 bases, the J end lost 4 bases, and 14 bases lay between the germline ends. CDR1 SGHDT and CDR2 YYEEEE come from the germline V gene. The CDR3 is 13 residues long. CDR3 protein: CASAPREGYGYTF. DNA for the CDR3: TGTGCCAGCGCTCCGAGGGAAGGCTATGGCTACACCTTC.

The chain couples TRBV2 to TRBJ2-5, with 8 bases lining up with TRBD2. The CDR3 sequence is 14 residues long. In germline, CDR1 is SNHLY, CDR2 FYNNEI. Losses at the gene ends were 5 bases for V and 11 bases for J; bases not matched to a gene: 13. For the CDR3, the DNA is TGTGCCAGCAGTCCCAATGGGACTAGGCCCGGACAGTACTTC. It encodes CASSPNGTRPGQYF.

The J gene is TRBJ1-4, the V gene TRBV5-5; D might be TRBD1 (5 bases). Looked up from germline, CDR1 is SGHKS and CDR2 is YYEKEE (reference sequence). The ends were cut back, 0 bases at V and 4 bases at J, with 13 bases in the middle. The CDR3 sequence is 16 residues long. The CDR3: CASSLDGGDGNEKLFF. The CDR3, as DNA: TGTGCCAGCAGCTTGGACGGGGGGGACGGTAATGAAAAACTGTTTTTT.

This chain uses TRBV3-1 (or the pseudogene TRBV3-2) with TRBJ2-3; tentative D call: TRBD1 (6 bases). Trimming removed 0 bases from V and 2 bases from J, with 12 bases in between. The CDR3 is made up of 16 amino acids. The germline CDR1 and CDR2 sequences are LGHDT and YNNKEL (reference sequence). The CDR3 nucleotides are TGTGCCAGCAGCCAAGAAAGGGGGAAAGACACAGATACGCAGTATTTT. Protein: CASSQERGKDTDTQYF.

This chain uses TRBV29-1 with TRBJ2-7; TRBD1 might be the D (7 bases). The CDR3 totals 15 residues. The V gene's germline CDR1 is SQVTM and CDR2 ANQGSEA. The ends were cut back, 8 bases at V and 0 bases at J, with 20 bases in the middle. This chain's CDR3 is CSPPPRDSNSYEQYF. CDR3 in DNA: TGCAGCCCCCCCCCGCGGGACAGTAACTCCTACGAGCAGTACTTC.

This clone came up a few times. The rearrangement joins TRBV2 to TRBJ1-6; D is ambiguous. V lost 4 bases and J 9 bases, leaving 10 bases between the germline ends. The V gene's germline CDR1 is SNHLY and CDR2 FYNNEI. This CDR3 region has 13 residues. The CDR3 DNA reads as TGTGCCAGCAGTGGGAGGGAGCGTTCACCCCTCCACTTT. Translated, it gives CASSGRERSPLHF.

The rearrangement uses TRBV6-2 or TRBV6-3 and TRBJ1-1; possible D gene TRBD1, 6 bases. The CDR3 covers 18 residues. Germline V gene sequence: CDR1 MNHEY, CDR2 SVGEGT. Trimming pared 6 bases from V and 0 bases from J, leaving 23 bases between. Here the CDR3 reads CASSRKGHSRSMNTEAFF. CDR3 DNA sequence: TGTGCCAGCAGCCGGAAGGGACACTCGAGAAGCATGAACACTGAAGCTTTCTTT.

This chain uses TRBV5-6 with TRBJ2-7, with D possibly matching TRBD2 (6 bases). The CDR3 is made up of 13 amino acids. V shed 0 bases and J shed 4 bases, with 8 bases lying between them. Germline CDR1 and CDR2: SGHDT and YYEEEE. DNA for the CDR3: TGTGCCAGCAGCTTGGGACTAGGTTACGAGCAGTACTTC. Its translation is CASSLGLGYEQYF.

This chain connects TRBV7-2 to TRBJ1-2; D perhaps matches TRBD1 (5 bases). The CDR3 spans 13 residues. Trimming left V 2 bases short and J 3 bases short, with 7 bases between. The germline V gene encodes CDR1 SGHTA and CDR2 FQGNSA. The CDR3 protein is CASSLSTDYGYTF. The CDR3, as DNA: TGTGCCAGCAGCTTATCGACAGACTATGGCTACACCTTC.

The V gene is TRBV13, the J gene TRBJ2-5, with a weak D call TRBD1 (5 bases). This CDR3 has 12 residues. Germline assignment: CDR1 PRHDT and CDR2 FYEKMQ (reference sequence). Trimming left V 5 bases short and J 5 bases short, with 9 bases between. CDR3 in amino acids: CASSPGKETQYF. CDR3 nucleotide sequence: TGTGCCAGCAGCCCAGGGAAGGAGACCCAGTACTTC.

The rearrangement uses TRBV4-2 and TRBJ2-1, with 9 bases matching TRBD1. This CDR3 is built from 15 residues. V lost 1 base, J lost 5 bases, and 3 bases stayed unmatched. Germline V gene lookup returns CDR1 LGHNA and CDR2 YNFKEQ. This CDR3 reads CASSQVGDRDNEQFF. The CDR3 nucleotides read TGTGCCAGCAGCCAAGTAGGGGACAGGGACAATGAGCAGTTCTTC.

The J gene is TRBJ1-5, the V gene TRBV23-1; tentatively, D is TRBD1 (5 bases). TRBV23-1 has ORF status, its function being uncertain. The CDR3 sequence is 12 residues long. V lost 8 bases to trimming and J lost 2 bases, with 7 bases between them. The CDR3 DNA reads as TGCGCCAGCGTACAGGGCAATCAGCCCCAGCATTTT. It encodes CASVQGNQPQHF.